The clone carrying this TCR beta chain has just a few counts. Antigen unknown. Investigators reverse transcribed all isolated RNA, so they sequenced expressed TCRB transcripts. Assay: immunoSEQ multiplex PCR; the TCRdb copy retains only in-frame clones and omits some. The sample lists 300,000 to 400,000 clones; approximately 15% were seen once. CDR3 size: 17 residues. Germline-derived CDR1 and CDR2 are MGHRA and YSYEKL. With 2 bases clipped from V and 4 bases from J, the junction kept 8 bases outside the gene matches. This specimen comes from a study of beta chain features in type 1 diabetes. Study overall: The study examined around 99,000,000 sorted cells across all samples.

General study findings and limits: Moderately but significantly shorter TCRB CDR3s were found in Type 1 diabetes patients in all four CD4+ subsets.

The receptor comes from a woman aged 18-29 years with type 1 diabetes. The V gene is TRBV4-1, the J gene TRBJ1-2, with 12 nucleotides matching TRBD1. Specimen: naive CD4+ T cells from blood. The CDR3 bases are TGCGCCAGCAGCCAACCTGGTGGGGACAGGGGGCTCTATGGCTACACCTTC. Protein sequence: CASSQPGGDRGLYGYTF.